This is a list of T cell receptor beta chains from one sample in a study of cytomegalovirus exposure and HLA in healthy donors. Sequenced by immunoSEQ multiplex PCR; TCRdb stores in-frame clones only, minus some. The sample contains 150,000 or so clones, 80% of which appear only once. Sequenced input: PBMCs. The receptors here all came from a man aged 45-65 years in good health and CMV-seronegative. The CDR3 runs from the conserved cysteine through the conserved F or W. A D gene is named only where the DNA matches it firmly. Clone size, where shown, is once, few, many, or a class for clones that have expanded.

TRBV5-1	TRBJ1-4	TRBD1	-	CASSLAPGTGEKLFF	TGCGCCAGCAGCTTGGCCCCCGGGACAGGGGAAAAACTGTTTTTT
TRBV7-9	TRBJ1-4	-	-	CASSPRAGGEKLFF	TGTGCCAGCAGCCCCCGTGCGGGAGGAGAAAAACTGTTTTTT
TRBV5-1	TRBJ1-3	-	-	CASSNSGLSGNTIYF	TGCGCCAGCAGCAATTCAGGGCTATCTGGAAACACCATATATTTT
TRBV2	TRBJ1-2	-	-	CASREWENGYTF	TGTGCCAGCAGAGAGTGGGAGAATGGCTACACCTTC
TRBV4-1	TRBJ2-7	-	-	CASSQDFETGSYEQYF	TGCGCCAGCAGCCAAGATTTTGAGACAGGCTCCTACGAGCAGTACTTC
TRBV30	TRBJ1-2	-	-	CAWRMSGVGGYTF	TGTGCCTGGAGGATGTCGGGGGTAGGTGGCTACACCTTC
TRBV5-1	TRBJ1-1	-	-	CASRGDNSNTEAFF	TGCGCCAGCAGGGGGGACAACTCGAACACTGAAGCTTTCTTT
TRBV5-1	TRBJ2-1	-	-	CASSLYNEQFF	TGCGCCAGCAGCTTATACAATGAACAGTTCTTC
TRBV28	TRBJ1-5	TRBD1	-	CASSGGQGANQPQHF	TGTGCCAGCAGCGGGGGACAGGGGGCTAATCAGCCCCAGCATTTT
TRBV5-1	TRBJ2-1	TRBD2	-	CASSSGTSRYNEQFF	TGCGCCAGCAGCTCCGGGACTAGCAGGTACAATGAGCAGTTCTTC
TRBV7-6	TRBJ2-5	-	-	CASSLVPGEPHQETQYF	TGTGCCAGCAGCTTAGTGCCAGGGGAGCCCCACCAAGAGACCCAGTACTTC
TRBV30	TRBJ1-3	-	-	CAWSASPGGFGNTIYF	TGTGCCTGGAGTGCCTCTCCAGGTGGGTTTGGAAACACCATATATTTT
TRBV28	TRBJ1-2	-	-	CASRKTGLSYGYTF	TGTGCCAGCAGAAAAACAGGGTTAAGTTATGGCTACACCTTC
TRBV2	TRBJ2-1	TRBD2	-	CATPGLAGGTVANEQFF	TGTGCCACTCCGGGACTAGCGGGAGGAACAGTGGCGAATGAGCAGTTCTTC
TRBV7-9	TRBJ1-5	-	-	CASSLGTLPNQPQHF	TGTGCCAGCAGCTTAGGGACATTACCCAATCAGCCCCAGCATTTT
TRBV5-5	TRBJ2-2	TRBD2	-	CASSLTSGDTGELFF	TGTGCCAGCAGCCTGACTAGCGGGGACACCGGGGAGCTGTTTTTT
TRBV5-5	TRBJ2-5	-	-	CASSSEFQAGPETQYF	TGTGCCAGCAGCTCTGAATTCCAGGCAGGGCCAGAGACCCAGTACTTC
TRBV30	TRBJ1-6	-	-	CAGRGEYNSPLHF	TGTGCCGGTCGTGGGGAGTATAATTCACCCCTCCACTTT
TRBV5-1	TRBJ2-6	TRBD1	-	CASSLAGQSLGANVLTF	TGCGCCAGCAGCTTGGCGGGACAGTCTCTAGGGGCCAACGTCCTGACTTTC
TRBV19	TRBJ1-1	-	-	CASSIAEAGPEAFF	TGTGCCAGTAGTATAGCAGAGGCAGGGCCGGAAGCTTTCTTT
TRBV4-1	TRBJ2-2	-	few	CASSQGQGNTGELFF	TGCGCCAGCAGCCAAGGGCAGGGGAACACCGGGGAGCTGTTTTTT
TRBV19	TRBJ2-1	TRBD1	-	CASRRTGQNYNEQFF	TGTGCCAGTAGGCGGACAGGGCAAAACTACAATGAGCAGTTCTTC
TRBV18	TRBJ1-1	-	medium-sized	CASSPPGGAMNTEAFF	TGTGCCAGCTCACCCCCGGGGGGAGCGATGAACACTGAAGCTTTCTTT
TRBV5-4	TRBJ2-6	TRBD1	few	CASSFPGQGSGANVLTF	TGTGCCAGCAGCTTCCCGGGACAGGGTTCTGGGGCCAACGTCCTGACTTTC
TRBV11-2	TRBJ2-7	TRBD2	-	CASSLKRGNEQYF	TGTGCCAGCAGCTTAAAGCGGGGGAACGAGCAGTACTTC
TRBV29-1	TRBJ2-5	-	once	CSVRTYRETQYF	TGCAGCGTTCGGACTTATCGAGAGACCCAGTACTTC
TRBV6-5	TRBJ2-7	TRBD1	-	CASSRGQGSYEQYF	TGTGCCAGCAGTCGCGGACAGGGATCCTACGAGCAGTACTTC
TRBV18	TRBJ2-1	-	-	CASSPRRASETYNEQFF	TGTGCCAGCTCACCGAGGAGGGCTAGCGAAACCTACAATGAGCAGTTCTTC
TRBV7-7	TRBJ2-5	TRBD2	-	CASSPYPAGGRETQYF	TGTGCTAGCAGCCCCTACCCAGCGGGAGGGAGAGAGACCCAGTACTTC
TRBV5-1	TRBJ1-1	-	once	CASSLTRGITEAFF	TGCGCCAGCAGCTTGACCAGGGGAATCACTGAAGCTTTCTTT
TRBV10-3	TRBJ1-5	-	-	CAISESIRGTSNQPQHF	TGTGCCATCAGTGAGTCGATCCGGGGGACTAGCAATCAGCCCCAGCATTTT
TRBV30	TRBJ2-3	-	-	CAWSGTQLSGTQYF	TGTGCCTGGAGTGGTACTCAACTCTCGGGTACGCAGTATTTT
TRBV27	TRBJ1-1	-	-	CASSLAGVVAEAFF	TGTGCCAGCAGTTTAGCGGGGGTTGTCGCTGAAGCTTTCTTT
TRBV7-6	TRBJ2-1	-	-	CASSLAGQGNEQFF	TGTGCCAGCAGCTTAGCGGGGCAGGGAAATGAGCAGTTCTTC
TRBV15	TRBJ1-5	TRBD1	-	CATSRVVTGGFQPQHF	TGTGCCACCAGCAGAGTTGTGACAGGGGGCTTTCAGCCCCAGCATTTT
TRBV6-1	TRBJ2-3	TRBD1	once	CASSATGQGASGTDTQYF	TGTGCCAGCAGTGCTACGGGACAGGGGGCGAGTGGGACAGATACGCAGTATTTT
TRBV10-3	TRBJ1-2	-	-	CAISDLTGVTNYGYTF	TGTGCCATCAGTGATTTGACAGGAGTAACTAACTATGGCTACACCTTC